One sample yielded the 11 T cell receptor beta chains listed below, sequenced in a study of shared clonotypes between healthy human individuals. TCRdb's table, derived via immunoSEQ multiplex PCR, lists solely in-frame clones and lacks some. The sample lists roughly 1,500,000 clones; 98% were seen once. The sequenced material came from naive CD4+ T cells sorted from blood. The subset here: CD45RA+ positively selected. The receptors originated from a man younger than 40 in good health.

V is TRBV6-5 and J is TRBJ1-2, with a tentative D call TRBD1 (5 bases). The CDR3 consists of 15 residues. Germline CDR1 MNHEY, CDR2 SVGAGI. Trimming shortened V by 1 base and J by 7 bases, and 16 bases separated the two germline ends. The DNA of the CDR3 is TGTGCCAGCAGTTACTTAACTCTCGGGGGTTTTGGCTACACCTTC. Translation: CASSYLTLGGFGYTF.

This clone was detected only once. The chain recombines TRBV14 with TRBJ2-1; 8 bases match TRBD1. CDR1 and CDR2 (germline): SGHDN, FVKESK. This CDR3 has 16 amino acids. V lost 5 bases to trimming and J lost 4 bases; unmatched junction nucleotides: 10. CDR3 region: CASSSRPGQVYNEQFF. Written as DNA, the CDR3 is TGTGCCAGCAGCTCCCGTCCGGGACAGGTTTACAATGAGCAGTTCTTC.

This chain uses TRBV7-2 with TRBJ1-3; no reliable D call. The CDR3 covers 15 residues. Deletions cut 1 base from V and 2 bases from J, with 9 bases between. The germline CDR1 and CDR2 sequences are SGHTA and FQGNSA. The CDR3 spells CASSLVIMAGNTIYF. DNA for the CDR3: TGTGCCAGCAGCTTAGTCATTATGGCTGGAAACACCATATATTTT.

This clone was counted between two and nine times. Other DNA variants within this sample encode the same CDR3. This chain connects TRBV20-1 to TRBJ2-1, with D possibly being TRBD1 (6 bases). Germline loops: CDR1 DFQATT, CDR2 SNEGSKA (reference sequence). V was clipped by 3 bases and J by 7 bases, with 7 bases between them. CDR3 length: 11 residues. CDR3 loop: CSASTGNEQFF. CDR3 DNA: TGCAGTGCTAGTACAGGGAATGAGCAGTTCTTC.

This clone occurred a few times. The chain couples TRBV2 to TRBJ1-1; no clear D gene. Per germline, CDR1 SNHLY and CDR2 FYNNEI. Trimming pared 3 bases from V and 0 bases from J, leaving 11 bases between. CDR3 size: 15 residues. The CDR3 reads CASSDRLRVNTEAFF. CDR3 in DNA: TGTGCCAGCAGTGATCGGCTGCGGGTGAACACTGAAGCTTTCTTT.

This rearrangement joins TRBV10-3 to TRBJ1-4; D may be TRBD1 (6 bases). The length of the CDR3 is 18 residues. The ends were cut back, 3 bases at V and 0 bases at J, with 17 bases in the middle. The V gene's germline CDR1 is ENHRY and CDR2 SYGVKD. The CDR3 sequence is CAISDVGGFTPTNEKLFF. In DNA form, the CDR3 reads TGTGCCATCAGTGATGTAGGGGGGTTTACGCCAACTAATGAAAAACTGTTTTTT.

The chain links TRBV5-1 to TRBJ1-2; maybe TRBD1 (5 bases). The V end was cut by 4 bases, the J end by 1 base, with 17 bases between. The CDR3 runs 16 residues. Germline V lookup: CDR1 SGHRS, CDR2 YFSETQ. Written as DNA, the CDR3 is TGCGCCAGCAGCCTCGACAGCCGAGTCTTTAACTATGGCTACACCTTC. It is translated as CASSLDSRVFNYGYTF.

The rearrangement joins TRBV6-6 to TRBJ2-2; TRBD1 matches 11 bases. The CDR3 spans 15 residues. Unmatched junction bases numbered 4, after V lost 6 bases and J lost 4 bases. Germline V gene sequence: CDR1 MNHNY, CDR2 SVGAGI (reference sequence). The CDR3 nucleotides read TGTGCCAGCAGCTTGGGACAGGGGGTCACCGGGGAGCTGTTTTTT. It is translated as CASSLGQGVTGELFF.

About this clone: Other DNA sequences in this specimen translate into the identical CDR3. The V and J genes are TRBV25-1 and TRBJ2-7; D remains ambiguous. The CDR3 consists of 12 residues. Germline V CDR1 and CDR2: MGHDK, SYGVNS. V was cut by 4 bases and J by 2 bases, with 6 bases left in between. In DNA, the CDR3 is TGTGCCAGCAGTGGCGGTCCCTACGAGCAGTACTTC. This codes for CASSGGPYEQYF.

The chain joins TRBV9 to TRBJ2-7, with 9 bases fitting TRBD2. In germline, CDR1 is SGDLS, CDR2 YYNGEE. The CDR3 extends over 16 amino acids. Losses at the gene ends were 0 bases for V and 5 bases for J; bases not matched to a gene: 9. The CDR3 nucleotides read TGTGCCAGCAGCGTAGCTAGGAGCGGGAGGACCCACGAGCAGTACTTC. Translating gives CASSVARSGRTHEQYF.

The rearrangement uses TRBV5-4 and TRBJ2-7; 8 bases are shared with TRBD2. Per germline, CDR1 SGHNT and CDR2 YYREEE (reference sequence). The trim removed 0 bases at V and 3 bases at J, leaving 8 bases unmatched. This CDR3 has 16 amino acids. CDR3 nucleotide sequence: TGTGCCAGCAGCTTGGCCGTCAGCGGGAGAGACTACGAGCAGTACTTC. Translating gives CASSLAVSGRDYEQYF.